The 10 T cell receptor beta chains below come from one sample, sequenced in a study of a mutant IDH1 vaccine in newly diagnosed glioma. No antigens are known for them. The time point denotes: week 23, last vaccination. Every vaccine dose comprised 300 ug of mutant IDH1 20-mer peptide plus topical imiquimod. Clones were sequenced by immunoSEQ multiplex PCR, and TCRdb holds only the in-frame ones, with some missing. The sample lists 25,000 to 30,000 clones, 82% occurring once. Here the sequenced sample was PBMCs, taken from a glioma patient whose treatment included an IDH1 peptide vaccine. These receptors were taken from a woman younger than 45 with glioma.

This chain links TRBV10-3 with TRBJ1-3; no reliable D call. The germline V gene encodes CDR1 ENHRY and CDR2 SYGVKD. This CDR3 is 13 amino acids long. V lost 6 bases and J lost 0, with 6 bases in between. The CDR3 DNA is TGTGCCATCAGAGACACCTCTGGAAACACCATATATTTT. Translation gives CAIRDTSGNTIYF.

The chain uses TRBV18 and TRBJ1-6; D gene uncertain. V was pared by 5 bases and J by 5 bases, with 7 bases between. The CDR3 covers 13 residues. Looked up from germline, CDR1 is KGHSH and CDR2 is LQKENI. In DNA form, the CDR3 reads TGTGCCAGCTCAAGAGAAAATAATTCACCCCTCCACTTT. This encodes CASSRENNSPLHF.

This clone has just one count. The chain is built from TRBV2 and TRBJ1-2; no clear D gene. V was pared by 6 bases and J by 4 bases, with 12 bases between. This CDR3 region has 13 residues. Germline V gene data show CDR1 as SNHLY and CDR2 as FYNNEI. Here the CDR3 reads CASSLTGFYGYTF. CDR3 DNA sequence: TGTGCCAGCAGCCTGACGGGTTTCTATGGCTACACCTTC.

This clone occurred once. The V call is TRBV5-1, the J call TRBJ1-1, with 9 bases identical to TRBD1. Per germline, CDR1 SGHRS and CDR2 YFSETQ. CDR3 size: 16 residues. V shed 3 bases and J 4 bases; nucleotides not matched to a gene: 10. The CDR3 here is CASSSIGTGKGTEAFF. The CDR3 bases are TGCGCCAGCAGCTCCATAGGGACAGGGAAAGGCACTGAAGCTTTCTTT. The variable domain in full, with the rest retrieved from reference TRBV5-1 and TRBJ1-1, is KAGVTQTPRYLIKTRGQQVTLSCSPISGHRSVSWYQQTPGQGLQFLFEYFSETQRNKGNFPGRFSGRQFSNSRSEMNVSTLELGDSALYLCASSSIGTGKGTEAFFGQGTRLTVV.

The rearrangement uses TRBV6-5 and TRBJ1-2, with D maybe TRBD1 (5 bases). V lost 6 bases to trimming and J lost 6 bases, with 17 bases between them. CDR1 and CDR2 from the germline V gene are MNHEY and SVGAGI. The CDR3 covers 14 residues. The CDR3: CASRYPGLRHGYTF. As DNA, the CDR3 is TGTGCCAGCAGATATCCGGGACTCCGGCATGGCTACACCTTC.

This clone came up a few times. V usage is TRBV2 and J usage is TRBJ2-3, with a tentative D call TRBD1 (6 bases). Germline loops: CDR1 SNHLY, CDR2 FYNNEI. V was shortened by 11 bases and J by 3 bases, with 24 bases between the two germline ends. This CDR3 region has 16 residues. Here the CDR3 reads CAAAPLTGRWTDTQYF. As DNA, the CDR3 is TGTGCCGCGGCCCCCCTAACAGGGCGATGGACAGATACGCAGTATTTT.

The chain recombines TRBV25-1 with TRBJ1-2; D gene uncertain. Germline CDR1 MGHDK, CDR2 SYGVNS. This CDR3 contains 14 residues. V shed 3 bases and J shed 4 bases, with 12 bases lying between them. CDR3 DNA: TGTGCCAGCAGTGACACGAAGGGCCTCTATGGCTACACCTTC. This gives the protein CASSDTKGLYGYTF.

The chain carries TRBV5-1 and TRBJ2-6, with 8 bases fitting TRBD1. The length of the CDR3 is 19 residues. Germline CDR1 and CDR2: SGHRS and YFSETQ. Trimming at V came to 0 bases and at J to 1 base, leaving 9 bases not matched to a gene. CDR3 residues: CASSLGVGQGASGANVLTF. For the CDR3, the DNA is TGCGCCAGCAGCTTGGGGGTCGGGCAGGGGGCGTCTGGGGCCAACGTCCTGACTTTC.

The chain uses TRBV9 and TRBJ2-2; D is ambiguous. V shed 7 bases and J shed 0 bases, with 10 bases lying between them. The germline V gene encodes CDR1 SGDLS and CDR2 YYNGEE. CDR3 length equals 14 residues. This CDR3 is CASCRAPNTGELFF. The CDR3 nucleotides are TGTGCCAGCTGCCGGGCGCCGAACACCGGGGAGCTGTTTTTT. Drawing the rest from reference TRBV9 and TRBJ2-2, the complete variable domain is DSGVTQTPKHLITATGQRVTLRCSPRSGDLSVYWYQQSLDQGLQFLIQYYNGEERAKGNILERFSAQQFPDLHSELNLSSLELGDSALYFCASCRAPNTGELFFGEGSRLTVL.

This chain uses TRBV7-9 with TRBJ1-1; tentatively, D is TRBD1 (5 bases). The CDR3 has 17 amino acids. Germline loops: CDR1 SEHNR, CDR2 FQNEAQ (reference sequence). With 4 bases removed from V and 3 bases from J, the gap between germline ends came to 21 bases. CDR3 residues: CASSSSGEWAGYTEAFF. In DNA form, the CDR3 reads TGTGCCAGCAGCTCTAGTGGGGAGTGGGCAGGGTACACTGAAGCTTTCTTT.